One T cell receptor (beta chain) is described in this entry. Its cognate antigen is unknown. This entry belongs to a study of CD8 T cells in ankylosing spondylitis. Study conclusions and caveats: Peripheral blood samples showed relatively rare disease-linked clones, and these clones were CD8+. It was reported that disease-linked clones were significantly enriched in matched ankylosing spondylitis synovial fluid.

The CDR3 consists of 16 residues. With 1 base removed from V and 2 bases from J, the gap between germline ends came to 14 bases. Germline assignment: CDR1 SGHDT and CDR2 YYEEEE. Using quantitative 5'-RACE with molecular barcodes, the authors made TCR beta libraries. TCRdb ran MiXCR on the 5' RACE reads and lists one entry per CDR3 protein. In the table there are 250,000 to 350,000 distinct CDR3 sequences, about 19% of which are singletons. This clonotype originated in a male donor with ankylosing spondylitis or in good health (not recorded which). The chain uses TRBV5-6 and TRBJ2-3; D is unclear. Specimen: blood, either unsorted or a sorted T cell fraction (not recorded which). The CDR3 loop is CASSLFWQTITDTQYF. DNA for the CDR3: TGTGCCAGCAGCTTGTTTTGGCAGACGATCACAGATACGCAGTATTTT.